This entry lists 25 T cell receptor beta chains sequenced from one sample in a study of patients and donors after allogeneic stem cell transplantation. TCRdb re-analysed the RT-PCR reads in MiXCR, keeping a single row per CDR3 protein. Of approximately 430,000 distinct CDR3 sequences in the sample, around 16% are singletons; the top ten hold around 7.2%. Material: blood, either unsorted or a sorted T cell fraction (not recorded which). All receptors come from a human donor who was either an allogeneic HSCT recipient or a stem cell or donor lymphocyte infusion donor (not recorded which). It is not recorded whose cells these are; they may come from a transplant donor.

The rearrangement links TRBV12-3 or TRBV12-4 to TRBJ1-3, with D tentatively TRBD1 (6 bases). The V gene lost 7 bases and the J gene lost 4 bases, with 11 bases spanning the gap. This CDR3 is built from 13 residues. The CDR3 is CASTWGRGNTIYF. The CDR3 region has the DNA TGTGCCAGCACCTGGGGGCGCGGAAACACCATATATTTT.

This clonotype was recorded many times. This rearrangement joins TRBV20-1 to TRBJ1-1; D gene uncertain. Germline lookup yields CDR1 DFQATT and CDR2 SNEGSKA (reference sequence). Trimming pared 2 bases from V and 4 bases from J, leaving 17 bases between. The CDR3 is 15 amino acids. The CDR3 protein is CSARSQGGTFTEAFF. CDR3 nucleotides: TGCAGTGCTAGATCTCAAGGTGGTACGTTCACTGAAGCTTTCTTT.

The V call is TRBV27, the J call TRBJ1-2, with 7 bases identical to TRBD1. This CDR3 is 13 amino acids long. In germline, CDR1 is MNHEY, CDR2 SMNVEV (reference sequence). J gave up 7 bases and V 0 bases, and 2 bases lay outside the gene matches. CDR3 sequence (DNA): TGTGCCAGCAGTTTATCGACAGGGCTTGGCTACACCTTC. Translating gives CASSLSTGLGYTF.

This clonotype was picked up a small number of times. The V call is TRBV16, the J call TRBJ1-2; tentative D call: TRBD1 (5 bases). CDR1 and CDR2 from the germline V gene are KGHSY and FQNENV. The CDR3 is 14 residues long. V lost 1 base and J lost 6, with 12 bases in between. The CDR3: CASSQFSRADGYTF. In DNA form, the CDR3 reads TGTGCCAGCAGCCAATTTAGCAGGGCGGATGGCTACACCTTC.

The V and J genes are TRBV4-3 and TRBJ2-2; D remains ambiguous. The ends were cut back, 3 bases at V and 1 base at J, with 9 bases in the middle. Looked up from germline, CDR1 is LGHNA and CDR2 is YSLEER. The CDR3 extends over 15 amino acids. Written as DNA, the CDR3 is TGCGCCAGCAGCCAGCCAGCCCGGAACACCGGGGAGCTGTTTTTT. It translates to CASSQPARNTGELFF.

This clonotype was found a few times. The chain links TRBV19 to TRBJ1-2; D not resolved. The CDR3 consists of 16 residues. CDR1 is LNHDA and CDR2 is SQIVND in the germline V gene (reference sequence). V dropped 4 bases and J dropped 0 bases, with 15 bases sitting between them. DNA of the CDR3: TGTGCCAGTAGTAAAAACCCGACGGTAGCTAACTATGGCTACACCTTC. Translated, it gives CASSKNPTVANYGYTF.

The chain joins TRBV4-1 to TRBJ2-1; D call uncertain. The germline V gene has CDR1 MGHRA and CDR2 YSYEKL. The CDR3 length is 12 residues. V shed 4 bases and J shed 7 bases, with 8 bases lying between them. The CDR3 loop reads CASSPMGNEQFF. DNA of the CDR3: TGCGCCAGCAGCCCGATGGGGAATGAGCAGTTCTTC.

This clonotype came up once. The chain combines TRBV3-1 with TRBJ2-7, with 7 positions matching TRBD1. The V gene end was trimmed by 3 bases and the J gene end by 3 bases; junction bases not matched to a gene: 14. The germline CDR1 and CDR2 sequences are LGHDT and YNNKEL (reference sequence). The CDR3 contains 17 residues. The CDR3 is CASSQGAFKGARYEQYF. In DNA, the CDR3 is TGTGCCAGCAGCCAGGGGGCCTTTAAGGGGGCGCGCTACGAGCAGTACTTC.

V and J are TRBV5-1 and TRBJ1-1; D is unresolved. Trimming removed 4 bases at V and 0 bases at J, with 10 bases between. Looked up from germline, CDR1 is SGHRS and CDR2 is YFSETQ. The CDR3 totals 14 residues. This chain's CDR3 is CASSRPEMNTEAFF. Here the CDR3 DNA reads TGCGCCAGCAGCCGTCCCGAAATGAACACTGAAGCTTTCTTT.

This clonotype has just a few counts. DNA of the CDR3: TGTGCCAGCGGTCAGGGCGGGGAGACCCAGTACTTC. This translates into CASGQGGETQYF. The genes are TRBV6-5 and TRBJ2-5; either TRBD1 or TRBD2 may fit D (5 bases each). The germline V gene encodes CDR1 MNHEY and CDR2 SVGAGI. This CDR3 is built from 12 residues. The V and J ends lost 8 bases and 5 bases respectively, with 12 bases between them.

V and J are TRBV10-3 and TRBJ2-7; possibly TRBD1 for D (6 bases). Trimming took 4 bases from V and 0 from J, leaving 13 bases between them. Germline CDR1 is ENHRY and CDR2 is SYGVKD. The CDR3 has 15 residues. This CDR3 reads CAISGDTWSSYEQYF. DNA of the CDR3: TGTGCCATCAGTGGGGACACCTGGAGCTCCTACGAGCAGTACTTC.

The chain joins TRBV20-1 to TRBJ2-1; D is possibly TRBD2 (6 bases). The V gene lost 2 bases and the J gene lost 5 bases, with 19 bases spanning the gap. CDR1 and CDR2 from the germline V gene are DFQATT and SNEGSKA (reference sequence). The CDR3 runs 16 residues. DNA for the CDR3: TGCAGTGCTAGACCGGTGGGCGGGAAAAGCAACAATGAGCAGTTCTTC. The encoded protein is CSARPVGGKSNNEQFF.

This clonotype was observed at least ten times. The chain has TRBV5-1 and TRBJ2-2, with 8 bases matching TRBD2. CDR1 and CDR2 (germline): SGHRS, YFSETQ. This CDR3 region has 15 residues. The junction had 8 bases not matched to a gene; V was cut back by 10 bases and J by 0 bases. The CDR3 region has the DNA TGCGCCGGACTTCTTAGCGGGACGAACACCGGGGAGCTGTTTTTT. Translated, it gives CAGLLSGTNTGELFF. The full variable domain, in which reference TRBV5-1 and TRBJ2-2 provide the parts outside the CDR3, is KAGVTQTPRYLIKTRGQQVTLSCSPISGHRSVSWYQQTPGQGLQFLFEYFSETQRNKGNFPGRFSGRQFSNSRSEMNVSTLELGDSALYLCAGLLSGTNTGELFFGEGSRLTVL.

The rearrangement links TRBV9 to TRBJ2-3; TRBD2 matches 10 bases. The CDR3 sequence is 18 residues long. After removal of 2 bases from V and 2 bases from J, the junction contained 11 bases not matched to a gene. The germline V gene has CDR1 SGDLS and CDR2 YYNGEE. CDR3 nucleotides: TGTGCCAGCAGCGTGGGGCCCTCCGGGACTAGCGACACAGATACGCAGTATTTT. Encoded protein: CASSVGPSGTSDTDTQYF.

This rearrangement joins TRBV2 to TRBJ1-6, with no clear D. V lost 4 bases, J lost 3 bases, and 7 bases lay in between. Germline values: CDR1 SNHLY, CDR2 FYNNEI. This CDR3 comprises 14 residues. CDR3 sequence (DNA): TGTGCCAGCAGTGGTACGGTCTATAATTCACCCCTCCACTTT. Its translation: CASSGTVYNSPLHF.

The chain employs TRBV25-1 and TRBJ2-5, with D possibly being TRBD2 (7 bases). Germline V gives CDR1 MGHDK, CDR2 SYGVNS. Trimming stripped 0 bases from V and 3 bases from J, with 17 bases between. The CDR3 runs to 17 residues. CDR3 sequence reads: CASSEYWRGPLEETQYF. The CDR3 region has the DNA TGTGCCAGCAGTGAATATTGGCGGGGGCCCTTGGAAGAGACCCAGTACTTC.

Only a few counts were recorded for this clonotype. The chain's CDR3 is CSASNARSSYEQYF. DNA of the CDR3: TGCAGTGCTAGTAACGCCAGGAGCTCCTACGAGCAGTACTTC. The chain uses TRBV20-1 and TRBJ2-7; the D is unclear. This CDR3 has 14 residues. Trimming cost V 3 bases and J 0 bases, with 12 bases left between them. Germline values: CDR1 DFQATT, CDR2 SNEGSKA (reference sequence).

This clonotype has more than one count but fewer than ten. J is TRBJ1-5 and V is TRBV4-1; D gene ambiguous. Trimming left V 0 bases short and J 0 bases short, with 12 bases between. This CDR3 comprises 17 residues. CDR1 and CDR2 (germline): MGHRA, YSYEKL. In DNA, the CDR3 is TGCGCCAGCAGCCAAGATTGGGCGGCAGGTAGCAATCAGCCCCAGCATTTT. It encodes CASSQDWAAGSNQPQHF.

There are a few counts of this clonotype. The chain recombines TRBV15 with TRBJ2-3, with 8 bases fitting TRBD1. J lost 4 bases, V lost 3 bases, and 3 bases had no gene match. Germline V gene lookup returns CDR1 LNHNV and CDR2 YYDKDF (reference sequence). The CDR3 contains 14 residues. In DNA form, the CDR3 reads TGTGCCACCAGCAGGGACAGGGAAGCAGATACGCAGTATTTT. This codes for CATSRDREADTQYF.

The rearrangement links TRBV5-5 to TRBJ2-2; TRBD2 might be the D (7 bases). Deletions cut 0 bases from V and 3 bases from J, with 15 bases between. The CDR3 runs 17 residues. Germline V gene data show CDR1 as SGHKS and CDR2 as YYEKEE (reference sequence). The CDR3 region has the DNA TGTGCCAGCAGCTTGGCCCGGGGGGCCAGGGACACCGGGGAGCTGTTTTTT. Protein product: CASSLARGARDTGELFF. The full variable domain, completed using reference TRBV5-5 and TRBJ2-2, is DAGVTQSPTHLIKTRGQQVTLRCSPISGHKSVSWYQQVLGQGPQFIFQYYEKEERGRGNFPDRFSARQFPNYSSELNVNALLLGDSALYLCASSLARGARDTGELFFGEGSRLTVL.

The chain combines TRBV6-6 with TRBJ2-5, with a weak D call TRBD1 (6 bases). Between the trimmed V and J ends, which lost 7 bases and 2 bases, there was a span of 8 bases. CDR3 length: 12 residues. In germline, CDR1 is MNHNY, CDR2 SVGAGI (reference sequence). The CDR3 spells CASTGQQETQYF. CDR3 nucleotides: TGTGCCAGCACGGGACAACAAGAGACCCAGTACTTC.

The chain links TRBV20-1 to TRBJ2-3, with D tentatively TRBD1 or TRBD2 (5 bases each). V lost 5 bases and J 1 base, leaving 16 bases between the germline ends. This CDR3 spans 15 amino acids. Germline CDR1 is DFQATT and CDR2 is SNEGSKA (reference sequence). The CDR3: CSAYKPGARTDTQYF. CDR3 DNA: TGCAGTGCTTACAAGCCCGGGGCCCGCACAGATACGCAGTATTTT.

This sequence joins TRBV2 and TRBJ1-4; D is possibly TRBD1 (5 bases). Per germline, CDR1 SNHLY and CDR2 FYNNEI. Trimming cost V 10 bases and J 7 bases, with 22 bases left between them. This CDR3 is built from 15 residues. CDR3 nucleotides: TGTGCCATCGACGACCCGGGGGAAAAGGTTGAAAAACTGTTTTTT. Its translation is CAIDDPGEKVEKLFF.

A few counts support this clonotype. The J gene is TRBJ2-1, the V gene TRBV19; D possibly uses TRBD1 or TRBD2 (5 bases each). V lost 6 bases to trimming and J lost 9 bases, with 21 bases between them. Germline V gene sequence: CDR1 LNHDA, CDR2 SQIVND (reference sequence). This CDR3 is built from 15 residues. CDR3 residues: CASSPGQGTGSEQFF. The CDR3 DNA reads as TGTGCCAGTAGCCCAGGTCAGGGTACGGGGAGTGAGCAGTTCTTC.

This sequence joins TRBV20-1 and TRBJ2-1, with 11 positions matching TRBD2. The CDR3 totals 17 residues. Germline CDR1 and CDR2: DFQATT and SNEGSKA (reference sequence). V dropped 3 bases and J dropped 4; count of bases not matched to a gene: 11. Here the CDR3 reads CSARRLAGGTGYNEQFF. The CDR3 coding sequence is TGCAGTGCTAGGAGGCTAGCGGGAGGTACGGGGTACAATGAGCAGTTCTTC.